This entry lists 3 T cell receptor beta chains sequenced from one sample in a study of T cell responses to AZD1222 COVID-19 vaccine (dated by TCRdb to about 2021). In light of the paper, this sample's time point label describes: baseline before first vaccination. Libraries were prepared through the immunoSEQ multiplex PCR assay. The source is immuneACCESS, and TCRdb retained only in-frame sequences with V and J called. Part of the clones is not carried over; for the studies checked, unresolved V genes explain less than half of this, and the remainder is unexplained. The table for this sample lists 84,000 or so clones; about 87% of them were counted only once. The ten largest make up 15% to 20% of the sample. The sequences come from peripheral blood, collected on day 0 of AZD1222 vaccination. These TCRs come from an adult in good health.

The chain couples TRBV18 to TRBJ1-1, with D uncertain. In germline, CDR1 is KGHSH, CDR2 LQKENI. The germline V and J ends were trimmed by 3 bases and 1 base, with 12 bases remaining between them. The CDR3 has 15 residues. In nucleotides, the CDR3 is TGTGCCAGCTCACCTCCTAGCGGAGGGAACACTGAAGCTTTCTTT. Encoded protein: CASSPPSGGNTEAFF.

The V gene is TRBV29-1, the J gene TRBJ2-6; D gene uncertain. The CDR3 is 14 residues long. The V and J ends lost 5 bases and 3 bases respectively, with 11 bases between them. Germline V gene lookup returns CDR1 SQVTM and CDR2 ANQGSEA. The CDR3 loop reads CSVFVLGGANVLTF. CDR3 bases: TGCAGCGTTTTCGTTCTCGGTGGGGCCAACGTCCTGACTTTC.

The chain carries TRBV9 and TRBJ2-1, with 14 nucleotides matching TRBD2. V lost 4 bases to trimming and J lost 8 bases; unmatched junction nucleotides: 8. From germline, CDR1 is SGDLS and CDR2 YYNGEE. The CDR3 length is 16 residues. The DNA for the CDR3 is TGTGCCAGCAGCATCGGGACTAGCGGGAGAGTAGATGAGCAGTTCTTC. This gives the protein CASSIGTSGRVDEQFF.